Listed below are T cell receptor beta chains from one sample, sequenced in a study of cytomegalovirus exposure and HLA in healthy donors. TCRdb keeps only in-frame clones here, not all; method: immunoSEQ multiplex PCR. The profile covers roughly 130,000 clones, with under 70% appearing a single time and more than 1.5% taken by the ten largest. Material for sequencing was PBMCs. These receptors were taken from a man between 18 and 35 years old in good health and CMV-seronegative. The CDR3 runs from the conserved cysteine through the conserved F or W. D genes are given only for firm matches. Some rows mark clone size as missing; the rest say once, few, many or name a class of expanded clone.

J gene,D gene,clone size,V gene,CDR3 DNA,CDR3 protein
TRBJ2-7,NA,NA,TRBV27,TGTGCCAGCAGTTTAAGCGGTAGAACCTACGAGCAGTACTTC,CASSLSGRTYEQYF
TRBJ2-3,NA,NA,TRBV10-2,TGCGCCAGCAGTGAGTCGAAGGTGTTGGGGCATGCGGGGGCCTACCCAGATACGCAGTATTTT,CASSESKVLGHAGAYPDTQYF
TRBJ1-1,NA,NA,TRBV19,TGTGCCAGTAGTATAGGTCAGGAACGGACTGAAGCTTTCTTT,CASSIGQERTEAFF
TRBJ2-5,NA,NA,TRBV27,TGTGCCAGCAGTTTGGACATACGCGAGACCCAGTACTTC,CASSLDIRETQYF
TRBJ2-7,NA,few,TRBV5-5,TGTGCCAGCAGCTTGTCAGGGTTGCCCCTCCGCACCTACGAGCAGTACTTC,CASSLSGLPLRTYEQYF
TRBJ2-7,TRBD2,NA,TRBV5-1,TGCGCCAGCAGCTTGTATAGCGGGAGTTACTCCTACGAGCAGTACTTC,CASSLYSGSYSYEQYF
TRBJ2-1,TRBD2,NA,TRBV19,TGTGCCAGTAGTATAGATATGGCAGGGAGGGGCTCCTACAATGAGCAGTTCTTC,CASSIDMAGRGSYNEQFF
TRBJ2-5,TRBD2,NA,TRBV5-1,TGCGCCAGCAGTTCGGCAGGCGGGGGGGAGACCCAGTACTTC,CASSSAGGGETQYF
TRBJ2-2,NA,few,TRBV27,TGTGCCAGCCACGACACGGGGTTAAATTGGGGAGCCGGGGAGCTGTTTTTT,CASHDTGLNWGAGELFF
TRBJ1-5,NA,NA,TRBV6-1,TGTGCCAGCAGTGACCTACCGGGGTCTAATCAGCCCCAGCATTTT,CASSDLPGSNQPQHF
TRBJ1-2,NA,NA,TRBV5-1,TGCGCCAGCAGCTTGGAAGGGGTCGCGTATGGCTACACCTTC,CASSLEGVAYGYTF
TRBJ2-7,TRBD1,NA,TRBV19,TGTGCCAGTAGTATAGGGCGCCCGGTCTCAGGGGGAAGGATCAAGCAGTACTTC,CASSIGRPVSGGRIKQYF
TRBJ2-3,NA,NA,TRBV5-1,TGCGCCAGCAGGCCGGGTGGACAATGGTTGGATACGCAGTATTTT,CASRPGGQWLDTQYF